This T cell receptor (beta chain) was recovered during a study of technical replicates of blood from a handful of donors (dated by TCRdb to about 2017). Libraries were constructed by the immunoSEQ multiplex PCR assay. Entries here come from immuneACCESS through TCRdb and include only in-frame sequences with V and J called. Some clones fail to appear in such tables; in the studies checked, an unresolved V gene covers under half of the shortfall, and the cause of the remainder is unknown. Within this sample are 84,000 or so clones, with around 97% of them counted one time only. The ten largest clones represent over 0.15% of the sample. With regard to this clone: Its antigen is still unknown. Base qualities are missing; no much larger clone stands one base away.

Germline trimming amounts to 2 bases on V and 5 bases on J, with 5 as the count of junction bases outside the gene matches. CDR1 and CDR2 (SGHRS, YFSETQ) derive from the germline V gene. From cysteine to phenylalanine, the CDR3 is 14 amino acids long. Only the CDR3 part of the read is kept: 42 bases, read in frame from the first base. Recombination joined TRBV5-1 with TRBJ2-5; TRBD1 matches 8 bases in the middle. The sequence was obtained from a human donor in good health. The material sequenced was T cells isolated from PBMCs. At the DNA level, the sequence is TGCGCCAGCAGCTTCGCAGGGGGCAGCGAGACCCAGTACTTC. Its translation is CASSFAGGSETQYF.